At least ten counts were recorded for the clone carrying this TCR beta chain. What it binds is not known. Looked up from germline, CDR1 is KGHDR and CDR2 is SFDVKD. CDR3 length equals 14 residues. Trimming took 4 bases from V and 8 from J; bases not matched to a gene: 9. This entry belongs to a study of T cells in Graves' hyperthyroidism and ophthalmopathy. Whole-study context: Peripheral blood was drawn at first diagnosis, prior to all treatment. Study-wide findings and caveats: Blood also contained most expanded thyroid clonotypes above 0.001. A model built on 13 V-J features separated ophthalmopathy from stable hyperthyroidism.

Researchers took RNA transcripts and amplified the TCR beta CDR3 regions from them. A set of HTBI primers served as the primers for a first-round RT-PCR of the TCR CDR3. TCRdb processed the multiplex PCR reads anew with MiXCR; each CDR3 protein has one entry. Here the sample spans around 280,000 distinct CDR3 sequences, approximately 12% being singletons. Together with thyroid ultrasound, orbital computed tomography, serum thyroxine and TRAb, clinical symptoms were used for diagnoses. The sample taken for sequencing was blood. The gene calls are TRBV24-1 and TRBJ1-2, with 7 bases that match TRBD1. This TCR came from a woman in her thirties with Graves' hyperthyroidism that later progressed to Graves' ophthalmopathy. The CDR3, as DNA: TGTGCCACCAGTGACCCCGGGACAGCGAAAGGCTACACCTTC. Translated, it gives CATSDPGTAKGYTF.